Listed here are 16 T cell receptor beta chains from one sample, sequenced in a study of T cells in Graves' hyperthyroidism and ophthalmopathy. RNA transcripts provided the source from which TCR beta CDR3 regions were amplified. RT-PCR in the first round (using the HTBI primer set) targeted the TCR CDR3. TCRdb analysed the multiplex PCR reads with MiXCR anew, one entry per CDR3 protein. This table has about 290,000 distinct CDR3 sequences, about an eighth appearing once. The specimen sequenced was blood. These receptors originate from a woman in her thirties with Graves' hyperthyroidism that later progressed to Graves' ophthalmopathy.

This clonotype occurred many times. The genes are TRBV3-1 and TRBJ1-1, with D unclear. With 1 base removed from V and 1 base from J, the gap between germline ends came to 7 bases. Germline V gives CDR1 LGHDT, CDR2 YNNKEL (reference sequence). The CDR3 length is 14 residues. The DNA for the CDR3 is TGTGCCAGCAGCCAAGGGGCTACGAACACTGAAGCTTTCTTT. Its protein product is CASSQGATNTEAFF.

This clonotype was picked up many times. CDR3 sequence reads: CASVVAGEFSAQYF. In DNA, the CDR3 is TGTGCCAGCGTGGTAGCGGGAGAGTTTAGCGCCCAGTACTTC. The chain is built from TRBV6-1 and TRBJ2-5; 9 nucleotides match TRBD2. The CDR3 length is 14 residues. Unmatched junction bases numbered 13, after V lost 8 bases and J lost 9 bases. The germline V gene encodes CDR1 MNHNS and CDR2 SASEGT.

The sample holds a few counts of this clonotype. The chain joins TRBV11-2 to TRBJ2-5, with D possibly TRBD2 on 5 matching bases. V was shortened by 6 bases and J by 5 bases, with 10 bases between the two germline ends. The V gene's germline CDR1 is SGHAT and CDR2 FQNNGV. This CDR3 is 12 amino acids long. CDR3 in amino acids: CASRKSGETQYF. The CDR3 nucleotides are TGTGCCAGCAGGAAATCGGGGGAGACCCAGTACTTC.

At least ten counts were recorded for this clonotype. The chain is built from TRBV7-8 and TRBJ1-2; perhaps TRBD1 as D (6 bases). CDR1 is SGHVS, CDR2 FQNEAQ, per germline. The CDR3 has 14 amino acids. V was shortened by 1 base and J by 4 bases, with 10 bases between the two germline ends. In DNA form, the CDR3 reads TGTGCCAGCAGCTTAGAGTTAGGGGGCTATGGCTACACCTTC. This encodes CASSLELGGYGYTF.

This clonotype was seen ten or more times. CDR3 DNA: TGTGCCAGCAGCTTAATTGATGGGGACGGCTACACCTTC. Protein sequence: CASSLIDGDGYTF. This chain links TRBV11-3 with TRBJ1-2; a possible D gene is TRBD1 (5 bases). CDR1 SGHNT and CDR2 YENEEA come from the germline V gene. V was pared by 2 bases and J by 8 bases, with 12 bases between. The CDR3 has 13 residues.

This clonotype was seen ten or more times. Here the CDR3 reads CASNFPPVTEAFF. For the CDR3, the DNA is TGTGCCAGCAACTTCCCCCCCGTCACTGAAGCTTTCTTT. V is TRBV7-2 and J is TRBJ1-1; D is ambiguous. Trimming removed 7 bases from V and 4 bases from J, with 13 bases in between. Germline values: CDR1 SGHTA, CDR2 FQGNSA. This CDR3 is built from 13 residues.

This clonotype was seen only once. The genes are TRBV7-2 and TRBJ2-7; the D gene is possibly TRBD2 (7 bases). V lost 5 bases to trimming and J lost 6 bases, with 23 bases between them. Germline lookup yields CDR1 SGHTA and CDR2 FQGNSA. This CDR3 comprises 16 residues. Here the CDR3 DNA reads TGTGCCAGCAGCGACCTGGCGCGTGGGGGGGGGCTCGAGCAGTACTTC. Amino acid sequence: CASSDLARGGGLEQYF.

Points on this clonotype: This may be a read error, as it is one base from a much larger clone. The J gene is TRBJ2-7, the V gene TRBV6-2 or TRBV6-3; the D is unclear. The V end lost 5 bases, the J end lost 2 bases, and 10 bases lay between the germline ends. The CDR3 spans 13 residues. The V gene's germline CDR1 is MNHEY and CDR2 SVGEGT. The CDR3 protein is CASSHPRPYEQYF. The CDR3 bases are TGTGCCAGCAGTCACCCGCGGCCCTACGAGCAGTACTTC.

This clonotype was seen at least ten times. V gene TRBV24-1 combines with J gene TRBJ2-7, with D unresolved. The V end was cut by 5 bases, the J end by 4 bases, with 5 bases between. The CDR3 consists of 11 residues. The germline V gene encodes CDR1 KGHDR and CDR2 SFDVKD. This chain's CDR3 is CATSVGYEQYF. CDR3 in DNA: TGTGCCACCAGTGTGGGGTACGAGCAGTACTTC.

This clonotype was observed at least ten times. The J gene is TRBJ2-5, the V gene TRBV7-9; D perhaps matches TRBD1 (6 bases). Per germline, CDR1 SEHNR and CDR2 FQNEAQ (reference sequence). Trimming took 6 bases from V and 2 from J, leaving 13 bases between them. The CDR3 is 14 amino acids. CDR3 nucleotide sequence: TGTGCCAGCAGTGGGGGCAGGGGTCAAGAGACCCAGTACTTC. Translating it yields CASSGGRGQETQYF.

V gene TRBV7-9 combines with J gene TRBJ1-3; 10 bases match TRBD1. The CDR3 extends over 15 amino acids. Looked up from germline, CDR1 is SEHNR and CDR2 is FQNEAQ (reference sequence). V lost 4 bases, J lost 4 bases, and 4 bases stayed unmatched. This chain's CDR3 is CASSSGTGAGNTIYF. The DNA for the CDR3 is TGTGCCAGCAGCTCCGGGACAGGGGCCGGAAACACCATATATTTT.

This clonotype was seen repeatedly, ten times or more. The chain couples TRBV29-1 to TRBJ2-7; 8 bases align to TRBD2. V trimming: 1 base; J trimming: 1 base; junction bases outside the gene matches: 6. Germline V gene data show CDR1 as SQVTM and CDR2 as ANQGSEA. This CDR3 has 15 residues. The CDR3 region has the DNA TGCAGCGTTGAAGTTGAGGCTAGCGGGTCCTACGAGCAGTACTTC. Translated: CSVEVEASGSYEQYF.

Only a few counts were recorded for this clonotype. The CDR3, as DNA: TGTGCCAGCAGCTTGTTAGGCGGGGGCACAGATACGCAGTATTTT. Protein product: CASSLLGGGTDTQYF. The J gene is TRBJ2-3, the V gene TRBV5-6; D may be TRBD2 (6 bases). The V gene lost 1 base and the J gene lost 1 base, with 10 bases spanning the gap. This CDR3 comprises 15 residues. Germline V lookup: CDR1 SGHDT, CDR2 YYEEEE.

Only a few counts were recorded for this clonotype. The rearrangement links TRBV7-9 to TRBJ2-5; the match to TRBD2 covers 9 bases. V lost 8 bases and J lost 5; bases outside the gene matches: 9. Germline CDR1 is SEHNR and CDR2 is FQNEAQ (reference sequence). The CDR3 sequence is 14 residues long. The CDR3 protein is CASLGGRAAETQYF. The CDR3 DNA sequence: TGTGCCAGCCTAGGCGGGAGGGCGGCGGAGACCCAGTACTTC. The whole variable domain, filled in from reference TRBV7-9 and TRBJ2-5, reads DTGVSQNPRHKITKRGQNVTFRCDPISEHNRLYWYRQTLGQGPEFLTYFQNEAQLEKSRLLSDRFSAERPKGSFSTLEIQRTEQGDSAMYLCASLGGRAAETQYFGPGTRLLVL.

This clonotype was observed at least ten times. The gene calls are TRBV7-2 and TRBJ2-7, with TRBD2 matching 8 bases. This CDR3 region has 15 residues. Per the germline V gene, CDR1 is SGHTA and CDR2 is FQGNSA. V lost 1 base and J lost 0; bases outside the gene matches: 2. CDR3 nucleotides: TGTGCCAGCAGCTTAGAACTAGCGGCCTCCTACGAGCAGTACTTC. Amino acids: CASSLELAASYEQYF. Full variable domain (rest looked up from reference TRBV7-2 and TRBJ2-7): GAGVSQSPSNKVTEKGKDVELRCDPISGHTALYWYRQSLGQGLEFLIYFQGNSAPDKSGLPSDRFSAERTGGSVSTLTIQRTQQEDSAVYLCASSLELAASYEQYFGPGTRLTVT.

In this sample, this clonotype turned up many times. The chain recombines TRBV19 with TRBJ2-3; TRBD2 matches 11 bases. Germline V gene lookup returns CDR1 LNHDA and CDR2 SQIVND (reference sequence). The V and J ends lost 6 bases and 3 bases, in that order; junction bases with no gene match: 8. CDR3 size: 16 residues. This chain's CDR3 is CASSRAGLAATDTQYF. The CDR3, as DNA: TGTGCCAGTAGCCGGGCGGGACTAGCGGCAACAGATACGCAGTATTTT. Full variable domain (rest looked up from reference TRBV19 and TRBJ2-3): DGGITQSPKYLFRKEGQNVTLSCEQNLNHDAMYWYRQDPGQGLRLIYYSQIVNDFQKGDIAEGYSVSREKKESFPLTVTSAQKNPTAFYLCASSRAGLAATDTQYFGPGTRLTVL.